The rows below give T cell receptor beta chains drawn from one sample of a study of shared clonotypes between healthy human individuals. Only in-frame clones appear in the TCRdb table, and some are missing; sequencing was by immunoSEQ multiplex PCR. The table includes around 1.9 million clones, approximately 94% detected once. The sequenced material came from naive CD8+ T cells from PBMCs. The source of these receptors is a man between 18 and 29 years old in good health. Some clones in this sample may be carry-over from other donors' samples. Both conserved end residues are trimmed from each CDR3. A D gene is named only where the DNA matches it firmly. Expanded clones are given a class, and other clones once, few, many or no size at all.

len	v_gene	abundance	d_gene	CDR3aa
9	TRBV19	-	-	ASSLNTEAF
14	TRBV4-1	few	-	ASSQDLRTWREGYT
13	TRBV28	-	TRBD2	ASSFWREVSYEQY
9	TRBV29-1	-	-	SVELNYEQY
13	TRBV9	-	-	ASSVAGAPQETQY
10	TRBV19	-	-	ASRLANYGYT
13	TRBV27	-	TRBD2	ASSFGLAGYYEQY
11	TRBV9	-	-	ASSPVASDTQY
11	TRBV7-8	-	-	ASSFLGAHEQY
13	TRBV9	-	TRBD1	ASSPSTGLGNEQF
13	TRBV5-1	-	TRBD1	ASSPGQGAYNEQF
12	TRBV10-3	once	-	AISEVAKNNEQF
13	TRBV19	-	-	ASTLSRQTYYGYT
11	TRBV30	few	-	AWMVQGGTEAF
12	TRBV27	once	-	ASSWQGSNQPQH
12	TRBV5-1	-	-	ASSLWVGDAEAF
11	TRBV5-6	-	TRBD2	ASSFGGSSEQY
13	TRBV28	-	TRBD1	ASNERQGERTEAF
13	TRBV7-8	-	TRBD1	ASRDRDRVVNEQF
12	TRBV6-5	-	-	ASSYGLGYTEAF
11	TRBV7-6	-	-	ASSNKPQETQY
13	TRBV10-3	-	-	AISEPPGGGNEQF
13	TRBV9	-	TRBD1	ASSGGDRLYYGYT
15	TRBV28	-	-	ASSLGFGGSSSYEQY
11	TRBV4-3	-	TRBD2	ASQPRGDNEQF
12	TRBV11-3	once	-	ASSLAGGDNEQF
12	TRBV27	-	-	ASSVGASSYEQY
12	TRBV2	-	-	ASSEAAGNYEQY
11	TRBV15	-	TRBD2	ATSTTYLAGED
9	TRBV20-1	-	-	SALAPYSEF
11	TRBV5-5	-	-	ASSLGRFYEQY
13	TRBV29-1	-	-	SVCPEDTPQETQY